The rows below give T cell receptor beta chains drawn from one sample of a study of a mutant IDH1 vaccine in newly diagnosed glioma. Their antigens remain unidentified. TCRdb keeps only in-frame clones here, not all; method: immunoSEQ multiplex PCR. The repertoire holds tens of thousands of clones, with 84% as singletons. Sequencing used PBMCs, obtained from a glioma patient whose treatment included an IDH1 peptide vaccine. The receptors shown here come from a woman aged 18-29 years with glioma. The CDR3 runs from the conserved cysteine through the conserved F or W. A D gene is named only where the DNA matches it firmly. The size entry is marked missing in some rows and otherwise reads once, few, many or a size class.

>-|14|TRBV12-5|few|TRBJ1-5
CASRSFNGNQPQHF
TGTGCTAGTCGAAGTTTCAACGGGAATCAGCCCCAGCATTTT
>-|10|TRBV29-1|few|TRBJ1-2
CSVEARAYTF
TGCAGCGTTGAGGCCAGAGCCTACACCTTC
>-|12|TRBV6-1|-|TRBJ2-7
CASSVQIYEQYF
TGTGCCAGCAGTGTACAGATCTACGAGCAGTACTTC
>TRBD2|16|TRBV5-1|-|TRBJ2-3
CASSSLGSGSTDTQYF
TGCGCCAGCAGCTCTCTCGGTAGCGGGAGCACAGATACGCAGTATTTT
>-|11|TRBV27|-|TRBJ1-1
CASFLNTEAFF
TGTGCCAGCTTTCTGAACACTGAAGCTTTCTTT
>-|14|TRBV25-1|once|TRBJ1-2
CATLRRYPNYGYTF
TGTGCCACCCTTAGACGGTACCCTAACTATGGCTACACCTTC
>-|12|TRBV7-6|-|TRBJ1-3
CASSLEGNTIYF
TGTGCCAGCAGCTTAGAGGGAAACACCATATATTTT
>-|11|TRBV20-1|-|TRBJ2-5
CSARDLETQYF
TGCAGTGCGAGAGACTTGGAGACCCAGTACTTC
>-|16|TRBV6-5|-|TRBJ1-5
CASSYSSTGILQPQHF
TGTGCCAGCAGTTACTCGTCTACAGGAATACTTCAGCCCCAGCATTTT
>-|15|TRBV6-6|-|TRBJ2-2
CASSRRAANTGELFF
TGTGCCAGCTCCCGGAGGGCCGCTAACACCGGGGAGCTGTTTTTT
>-|15|TRBV5-1|-|TRBJ1-3
CASSLAGGSGNTIYF
TGCGCCAGCAGCTTGGCCGGGGGTTCTGGAAACACCATATATTTT
>-|15|TRBV19|once|TRBJ2-2
CASSIVGGNTGELFF
TGTGCCAGTAGTATAGTGGGGGGGAACACCGGGGAGCTGTTTTTT
>-|15|TRBV4-2|-|TRBJ2-1
CASSQDSDSYNEQFF
TGTGCCAGCAGCCAAGATTCGGACTCCTACAATGAGCAGTTCTTC
>-|17|TRBV9|-|TRBJ2-6
CASSVVGPSSGANVLTF
TGTGCCAGCAGCGTAGTGGGGCCCTCCTCTGGGGCCAACGTCCTGACTTTC
>-|13|TRBV4-2|-|TRBJ1-1
CASSQVAGRGAFF
TGTGCCAGCAGCCAAGTTGCCGGCCGAGGGGCTTTCTTT
>TRBD1|15|TRBV7-2|-|TRBJ1-2
CASSFLRTGANGYTF
TGTGCCAGCAGCTTCTTGCGGACAGGGGCGAATGGCTACACCTTC
>TRBD1|14|TRBV29-1|-|TRBJ2-3
CRATRDSDLDTQYF
TGCAGGGCGACACGGGACAGCGACCTAGATACGCAGTATTTT
>TRBD1|17|TRBV2|-|TRBJ1-2
CASSGPFDGQGAAGYTF
TGTGCCAGCAGTGGCCCCTTCGACGGACAGGGGGCGGCCGGCTACACCTTC
>-|11|TRBV30|-|TRBJ2-5
CAWSAKETQYF
TGTGCCTGGAGTGCGAAAGAGACCCAGTACTTC
>-|15|TRBV5-1|-|TRBJ1-1
CASSLEVRANTEAFF
TGCGCCAGCAGCTTGGAGGTGAGAGCGAACACTGAAGCTTTCTTT
>-|15|TRBV5-4|-|TRBJ2-1
CASSLLSGAYNEQFF
TGTGCCAGCAGCTTGTTGAGTGGGGCTTACAATGAGCAGTTCTTC
>-|11|TRBV20-1|-|TRBJ2-3
CSGLGGDTQYF
TGCAGTGGACTGGGAGGAGATACGCAGTATTTT
>-|11|TRBV5-1|-|TRBJ2-5
CASSLLETQYF
TGCGCCAGCAGCTTGCTGGAGACCCAGTACTTC
>-|15|TRBV10-2|-|TRBJ1-6
CASSESTRPDSPLHF
TGCGCCAGCAGTGAGTCGACCCGACCCGATTCACCCCTCCACTTT
>TRBD2|14|TRBV2|-|TRBJ2-1
CATSGLAGRYEQFF
TGTGCCACCTCGGGACTAGCGGGACGATATGAGCAGTTCTTC
>-|14|TRBV9|-|TRBJ2-3
CASRGQVHTDTQYF
TGTGCCAGCCGTGGGCAGGTTCACACAGATACGCAGTATTTT
>TRBD2|14|TRBV27|-|TRBJ2-1
CASSPGGNYNEQFF
TGTGCCAGCAGTCCGGGGGGAAATTACAATGAGCAGTTCTTC
>TRBD1|16|TRBV19|few|TRBJ2-3
CASSRPQGAGGDTQYF
TGTGCCAGTAGTAGGCCCCAGGGGGCGGGTGGAGATACGCAGTATTTT
>-|14|TRBV13|-|TRBJ2-7
CASSPTGPSYEQYF
TGTGCCAGCAGCCCGACAGGTCCCTCCTACGAGCAGTACTTC
>-|15|TRBV11-2|-|TRBJ2-5
CASSLVSGREQTQYF
TGTGCCAGCAGCTTAGTATCGGGACGGGAACAGACCCAGTACTTC